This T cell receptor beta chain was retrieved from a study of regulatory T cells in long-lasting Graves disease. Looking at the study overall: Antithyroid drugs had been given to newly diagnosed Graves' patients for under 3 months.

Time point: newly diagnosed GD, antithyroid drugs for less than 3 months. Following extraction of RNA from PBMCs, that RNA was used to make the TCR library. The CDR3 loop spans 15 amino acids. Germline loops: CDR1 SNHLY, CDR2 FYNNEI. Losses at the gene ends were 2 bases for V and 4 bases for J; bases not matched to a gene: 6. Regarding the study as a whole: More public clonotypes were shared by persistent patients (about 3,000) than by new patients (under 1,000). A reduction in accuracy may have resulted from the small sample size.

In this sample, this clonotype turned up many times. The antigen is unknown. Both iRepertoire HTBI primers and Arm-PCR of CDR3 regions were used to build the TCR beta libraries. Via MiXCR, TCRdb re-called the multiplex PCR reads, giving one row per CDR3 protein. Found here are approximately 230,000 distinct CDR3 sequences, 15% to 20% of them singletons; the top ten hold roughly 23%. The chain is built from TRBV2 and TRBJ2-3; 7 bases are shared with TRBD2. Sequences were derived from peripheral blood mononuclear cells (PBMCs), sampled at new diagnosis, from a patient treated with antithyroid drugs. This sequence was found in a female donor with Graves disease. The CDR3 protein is CASSERSGTPDTQYF. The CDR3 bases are TGTGCCAGCAGTGAAAGGAGCGGGACCCCAGATACGCAGTATTTT. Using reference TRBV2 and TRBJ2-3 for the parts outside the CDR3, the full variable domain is EPEVTQTPSHQVTQMGQEVILRCVPISNHLYFYWYRQILGQKVEFLVSFYNNEISEKSEIFDDQFSVERPDGSNFTLKIRSTKLEDSAMYFCASSERSGTPDTQYFGPGTRLTVL.